The next 21 T cell receptor beta chains were all read from a single sample in a study of cytomegalovirus exposure and HLA in healthy donors. Primers: 60 Vbeta forward and 13 Jbeta reverse. Only in-frame clones appear in the TCRdb table, and some are missing; sequencing was by immunoSEQ multiplex PCR. The table has about 97,000 clones, roughly 73% seen once. Specimen: PBMCs. Every receptor here comes from a man aged 35 to 55 in good health and CMV-seronegative.

CDR3: CASSLVSSGGARPNEQFF. The DNA of the CDR3 is TGTGCCAGCAGCTTAGTGTCTAGCGGGGGGGCGAGACCTAATGAGCAGTTCTTC. The V gene is TRBV7-2, the J gene TRBJ2-1; 12 nucleotides agree with TRBD2. The CDR3 is 18 residues long. Per the germline V gene, CDR1 is SGHTA and CDR2 is FQGNSA. The trim removed 1 base at V and 7 bases at J, leaving 11 bases unmatched.

The J gene is TRBJ2-2, the V gene TRBV18; 8 bases line up with TRBD1. There are 17 residues in the CDR3. V trimming: 1 base; J trimming: 4 bases; junction bases outside the gene matches: 8. Germline values: CDR1 KGHSH, CDR2 LQKENI. CDR3 DNA sequence: TGTGCCAGCTCACCACTAGCAGGGGGCGCATCCACCGGGGAGCTGTTTTTT. Amino acid sequence: CASSPLAGGASTGELFF.

The genes are TRBV11-3 and TRBJ1-1, with D possibly being TRBD1 (5 bases). V was cut by 0 bases and J by 3 bases, with 8 bases left in between. CDR1 SGHNT and CDR2 YENEEA come from the germline V gene. The CDR3 covers 14 residues. Written as DNA, the CDR3 is TGTGCCAGCAGCTTAGAGGGGGGAGACACTGAAGCTTTCTTT. It yields the protein CASSLEGGDTEAFF.

This clone is termed medium-sized. The genes are TRBV5-8 and TRBJ1-2; D may be TRBD1 (5 bases). The V and J ends lost 1 base and 1 base respectively, with 11 bases between them. From germline, CDR1 is SGHTS and CDR2 YDEGEE. The CDR3 extends over 15 amino acids. CDR3 nucleotides: TGTGCCAGCAGCTTGAGGCAGGGATTTAACTATGGCTACACCTTC. This translates into CASSLRQGFNYGYTF. Supplemented by reference TRBV5-8 and TRBJ1-2, the full variable domain reads EAGVTQSPTHLIKTRGQQATLRCSPISGHTSVYWYQQALGLGLQFLLWYDEGEERNRGNFPPRFSGRQFPNYSSELNVNALELEDSALYLCASSLRQGFNYGYTFGSGTRLTVV.

This clone has a single count. The rearrangement joins TRBV28 to TRBJ2-5; 8 nucleotides line up with TRBD1. Trimming cost V 3 bases and J 2 bases; bases outside gene matches: 2. The CDR3 spans 14 residues. CDR1 MDHEN and CDR2 SYDVKM come from the germline V gene. CDR3 loop: CASSFGTGQETQYF. The CDR3 bases are TGTGCCAGCAGTTTCGGGACAGGACAAGAGACCCAGTACTTC. The full variable domain, in which reference TRBV28 and TRBJ2-5 provide the parts outside the CDR3, is DVKVTQSSRYLVKRTGEKVFLECVQDMDHENMFWYRQDPGLGLRLIYFSYDVKMKEKGDIPEGYSVSREKKERFSLILESASTNQTSMYLCASSFGTGQETQYFGPGTRLLVL.

This sequence joins TRBV5-1 and TRBJ2-4; 8 positions match TRBD1. With V trimmed by 4 bases and J by 3 bases, 9 bases remained unmatched. CDR3 size: 16 residues. CDR1 is SGHRS and CDR2 is YFSETQ in the germline V gene. CDR3 loop: CASSLWDRTSKNIQYF. DNA for the CDR3: TGCGCCAGCAGCCTATGGGACAGGACGAGCAAAAACATTCAGTACTTC.

The V gene is TRBV2, the J gene TRBJ2-1; D perhaps matches TRBD2 (5 bases). Germline assignment: CDR1 SNHLY and CDR2 FYNNEI. V lost 5 bases and J lost 6, with 11 bases in between. This CDR3 is built from 13 residues. As DNA, the CDR3 is TGTGCCAGCAGTCTTGAAGAGGGCAATGAGCAGTTCTTC. Translated, it gives CASSLEEGNEQFF.

The chain carries TRBV4-1 and TRBJ1-1, with a possible D match to TRBD1 (5 bases). CDR1 is MGHRA and CDR2 is YSYEKL in the germline V gene. Trimming pared 3 bases from V and 1 base from J, leaving 12 bases between. The CDR3 is 15 amino acids. The CDR3 bases are TGCGCCAGCAGCCAGGGTCAGGGCGGGAACACTGAAGCTTTCTTT. Residues: CASSQGQGGNTEAFF.

This chain connects TRBV6-6 to TRBJ2-7; the match to TRBD2 covers 8 bases. Germline CDR1 and CDR2: MNHNY and SVGAGI (reference sequence). V dropped 6 bases and J dropped 0; count of bases not matched to a gene: 7. The CDR3 contains 15 residues. The CDR3 sequence is CASSPQRGSSYEQYF. CDR3 in DNA: TGTGCCAGCAGCCCACAGCGGGGGAGCTCCTACGAGCAGTACTTC.

The gene calls are TRBV10-3 and TRBJ2-7; no firm D call. The CDR3 has 11 residues. Trimming took off 7 bases at V and 0 bases at J, with 4 bases between the two ends. Germline-derived CDR1 and CDR2 are ENHRY and SYGVKD. The DNA of the CDR3 is TGTGCCATCAAGAGCTCCTACGAGCAGTACTTC. Its protein is CAIKSSYEQYF.

This clone was seen more than once but under ten times. The genes are TRBV7-2 and TRBJ2-7; a possible D gene is TRBD1 (5 bases). V was pared by 1 base and J by 4 bases, with 11 bases between. CDR1 SGHTA and CDR2 FQGNSA come from the germline V gene. This CDR3 has 14 amino acids. CDR3 amino acids: CASSLVAQAYEQYF. The CDR3 DNA follows: TGTGCCAGCAGCTTAGTAGCACAGGCATACGAGCAGTACTTC.

The rearrangement joins TRBV7-9 to TRBJ1-2; 8 bases fit TRBD1. Per the germline V gene, CDR1 is SEHNR and CDR2 is FQNEAQ (reference sequence). V was clipped by 10 bases and J by 1 base; unmatched bases: 17. The CDR3 spans 17 residues. The CDR3 nucleotides are TGTGCCACCGAAAGAGGCAGGGGGCGCCCCCGTAACTATGGCTACACCTTC. Protein: CATERGRGRPRNYGYTF.

This clone was picked up many times. The chain recombines TRBV6-1 with TRBJ2-1, with a weak D call TRBD2 (5 bases). The CDR3 is made up of 13 amino acids. Germline CDR1 and CDR2: MNHNS and SASEGT. V was shortened by 1 base and J by 15 bases, with 16 bases between the two germline ends. CDR3: CASSEGHLRRRFF. The CDR3 DNA sequence: TGTGCCAGCAGTGAAGGACATCTAAGGAGGCGGTTCTTC.

The chain joins TRBV27 to TRBJ2-7; 9 bases agree with TRBD1. The V segment lost 3 bases and the J segment 4 bases; nucleotides outside the gene matches: 4. The CDR3 is 14 residues long. Germline-derived CDR1 and CDR2 are MNHEY and SMNVEV (reference sequence). The CDR3, as DNA: TGTGCCAGCAGTTTTGCGGGACAGGGATACGAGCAGTACTTC. This translates into CASSFAGQGYEQYF.

This clone has more than one count but fewer than ten. This sequence joins TRBV29-1 and TRBJ2-1; TRBD2 agrees at 9 bases. This CDR3 contains 13 residues. V dropped 4 bases and J dropped 3; count of bases not matched to a gene: 1. Germline V CDR1 and CDR2: SQVTM, ANQGSEA. The DNA for the CDR3 is TGCAGCGTTGCTAGCGGGGACTACAATGAGCAGTTCTTC. Its protein is CSVASGDYNEQFF.

V is TRBV5-4 and J is TRBJ2-7; TRBD1 is a possible D gene (6 bases). Trimming cost V 4 bases and J 0 bases, with 23 bases left between them. Germline V gene lookup returns CDR1 SGHNT and CDR2 YYREEE (reference sequence). The length of the CDR3 is 18 residues. The CDR3 DNA reads as TGTGCCAGCAGCCCCTCCCCCGTTCAGGGGCTAAGCTCCTACGAGCAGTACTTC. Amino acid sequence: CASSPSPVQGLSSYEQYF. Together with reference TRBV5-4 and TRBJ2-7, the CDR3 gives the full variable domain: ETGVTQSPTHLIKTRGQQVTLRCSSQSGHNTVSWYQQALGQGPQFIFQYYREEENGRGNFPPRFSGLQFPNYSSELNVNALELDDSALYLCASSPSPVQGLSSYEQYFGPGTRLTVT.

The gene calls are TRBV5-6 and TRBJ2-5; 7 bases agree with TRBD1. The germline V gene has CDR1 SGHDT and CDR2 YYEEEE. With V trimmed by 1 base and J by 4 bases, 1 base remained unmatched. This CDR3 is built from 13 residues. This CDR3 is CASSLKGAETQYF. The CDR3 DNA is TGTGCCAGCAGCTTGAAGGGGGCAGAGACCCAGTACTTC.

This clone was recorded a few times. The V call is TRBV2, the J call TRBJ2-7; 8 bases are a match to TRBD2. Germline assignment: CDR1 SNHLY and CDR2 FYNNEI. Trimming at V came to 8 bases and at J to 4 bases, leaving 10 bases not matched to a gene. The CDR3 runs 14 residues. CDR3 residues: CASEGGLAGYEQYF. The CDR3 bases are TGTGCCAGCGAGGGAGGACTAGCCGGATACGAGCAGTACTTC.

This chain links TRBV11-2 with TRBJ2-7, with D tentatively TRBD2 (5 bases). This CDR3 contains 16 residues. From germline, CDR1 is SGHAT and CDR2 FQNNGV. The V end was cut by 2 bases, the J end by 9 bases, with 23 bases between. Written as DNA, the CDR3 is TGTGCCAGCAGCTTAACCCTCCGGGGAGCTTTCGAAGGGCAGTACTTC. Protein sequence: CASSLTLRGAFEGQYF.

This clone appeared a few times. V usage is TRBV5-1 and J usage is TRBJ1-6; 8 bases map to TRBD1. CDR3 length equals 17 residues. V trimming: 1 base; J trimming: 0 bases; junction bases outside the gene matches: 3. CDR1 and CDR2 (germline): SGHRS, YFSETQ. CDR3 nucleotides: TGCGCCAGCAGCTTGTGGACAGGGAGCTCCTATAATTCACCCCTCCACTTT. It translates to CASSLWTGSSYNSPLHF.

V gene TRBV27 combines with J gene TRBJ1-4; no firm D call. Germline V gene sequence: CDR1 MNHEY, CDR2 SMNVEV (reference sequence). Trimming left V 1 base short and J 0 bases short, with 9 bases between. This CDR3 comprises 16 residues. Written as DNA, the CDR3 is TGTGCCAGCAGTTTATATGGCGGAGCAACTAATGAAAAACTGTTTTTT. Protein product: CASSLYGGATNEKLFF.